This T cell receptor (beta chain) was sequenced in a study of patients and donors after allogeneic stem cell transplantation. CDR3 size: 16 residues. Germline assignment: CDR1 MNHEY and CDR2 SMNVEV (reference sequence). Trimming cost V 0 bases and J 4 bases, with 15 bases left between them. Via MiXCR, TCRdb re-called the RT-PCR reads, giving one row per CDR3 protein. Among 920,000 or so distinct CDR3 sequences listed, about a sixth were seen once. This TCR derives from a human donor who was either an allogeneic HSCT recipient or a stem cell or donor lymphocyte infusion donor (not recorded which). It is not recorded whose cells these are; they may come from a transplant donor. The rearrangement uses TRBV27 and TRBJ1-2; D may be TRBD1 (6 bases). What was sequenced was blood, either unsorted or a sorted T cell fraction (not recorded which). CDR3 DNA sequence: TGTGCCAGCAGTTTATCAGGCAGGGGATTGATCTATGGCTACACCTTC. Protein product: CASSLSGRGLIYGYTF.